Presented here are 14 T cell receptor beta chains from one specimen sequenced in a study of shared clonotypes between healthy human individuals. The protocol was immunoSEQ multiplex PCR, while the TCRdb copy is restricted to in-frame clones and leaves out a portion. The sample consists of more than 2,000,000 clones, approximately 90% of them appearing once. The specimen was naive CD4+ T cells sorted from blood. This sample's subset: CD45RA+ positively selected. These receptors were collected from a man in his late teens or twenties in good health.

This rearrangement joins TRBV23-1 to TRBJ1-5; 10 nucleotides match TRBD1. TRBV23-1 is an open reading frame, and its role is uncertain. This CDR3 is 18 amino acids long. The trim removed 2 bases at V and 5 bases at J, leaving 12 bases unmatched. As DNA, the CDR3 is TGCGCCAGCAGTCAACCAAGTTTCCCCGGGACAGGGGATCAGCCCCAGCATTTT. Protein: CASSQPSFPGTGDQPQHF.

V gene TRBV25-1 combines with J gene TRBJ1-2; tentative D call: TRBD1 (5 bases). There are 12 residues in the CDR3. Germline V gene data show CDR1 as MGHDK and CDR2 as SYGVNS. V was trimmed by 2 bases and J by 8 bases, leaving 9 bases between them. CDR3 sequence: CASSEQGIGYTF. The CDR3 coding sequence is TGTGCCAGCAGTGAACAGGGAATCGGCTACACCTTC.

The rearrangement joins TRBV2 to TRBJ2-1; maybe TRBD2 (6 bases). With 7 bases removed from V and 8 bases from J, the gap between germline ends came to 9 bases. Per germline, CDR1 SNHLY and CDR2 FYNNEI. CDR3 length: 11 amino acids. The CDR3 DNA follows: TGTGCCAGCACCCGGAGGGATGAGCAGTTCTTC. Translated, it gives CASTRRDEQFF.

This clone showed up just once. In DNA form, the CDR3 reads TGTGCCATCAGTGAGTCAGGGGGAACTAGCAATCAGCCCCAGCATTTT. This codes for CAISESGGTSNQPQHF. V usage is TRBV10-3 and J usage is TRBJ1-5; tentative D call: TRBD1 (6 bases). This CDR3 is built from 16 residues. The V and J ends lost 0 bases and 0 bases respectively, with 9 bases between them. CDR1 ENHRY and CDR2 SYGVKD come from the germline V gene.

The chain couples TRBV5-1 to TRBJ1-1; D is perhaps TRBD1 (5 bases). Germline V lookup: CDR1 SGHRS, CDR2 YFSETQ. The V end was cut by 1 base, the J end by 4 bases, with 11 bases between. The CDR3 sequence is 14 residues long. The CDR3 spells CASSLNRGSTEAFF. The CDR3 nucleotides read TGCGCCAGCAGCTTGAACCGGGGGTCCACTGAAGCTTTCTTT.

The chain uses TRBV5-6 and TRBJ2-2, with 9 bases aligning to TRBD1. The CDR3 is 14 residues long. CDR1 and CDR2 from the germline V gene are SGHDT and YYEEEE. Germline trimming cut 0 bases from V and 7 bases from J; bases unmatched to any gene: 1. The CDR3 protein is CASSLDRGLGELFF. Here the CDR3 DNA reads TGTGCCAGCAGCTTGGACAGGGGGCTCGGGGAGCTGTTTTTT.

This clone has just a few counts. The chain links TRBV19 to TRBJ1-1; TRBD1 matches 7 bases. Losses at the gene ends were 10 bases for V and 0 bases for J; bases not matched to a gene: 14. The CDR3 sequence is 16 residues long. The germline gives CDR1 LNHDA, CDR2 SQIVND (reference sequence). The DNA for the CDR3 is TGTGCCACTAGGGGGCCCAGGGTATCGATGAACACTGAAGCTTTCTTT. Protein sequence: CATRGPRVSMNTEAFF.

To note about this clone: In the same sample, other DNA sequences code for this CDR3. This chain joins TRBV7-2 and TRBJ2-7; D unresolved. The germline gives CDR1 SGHTA, CDR2 FQGNSA. The CDR3 has 11 amino acids. Trimming took 6 bases from V and 3 from J, leaving 6 bases between them. The CDR3 reads CASSALYEQYF. Written as DNA, the CDR3 is TGTGCCAGCAGTGCCCTCTACGAGCAGTACTTC.

This sequence joins TRBV29-1 and TRBJ2-7, with D unclear. Per germline, CDR1 SQVTM and CDR2 ANQGSEA. CDR3 length: 12 residues. Trimming pared 4 bases from V and 2 bases from J, leaving 9 bases between. The CDR3 DNA follows: TGCAGCGTTGTTGGTCAGGCCTACGAGCAGTACTTC. Encoded protein: CSVVGQAYEQYF.

The chain joins TRBV4-3 to TRBJ1-4, with D unclear. Germline V gene sequence: CDR1 LGHNA, CDR2 YSLEER. V was shortened by 0 bases and J by 0 bases, with 5 bases between the two germline ends. The CDR3 covers 15 residues. In DNA form, the CDR3 reads TGCGCCAGCAGCCAAGAAACATCAACTAATGAAAAACTGTTTTTT. Residues: CASSQETSTNEKLFF.

The V call is TRBV27, the J call TRBJ2-7; the match to TRBD2 covers 10 bases. The CDR3 length is 13 residues. Germline CDR1 is MNHEY and CDR2 is SMNVEV (reference sequence). Trimming cost V 6 bases and J 3 bases; bases outside gene matches: 2. CDR3 coding DNA: TGTGCCAGCAGACCTAGCGGGGGCTACGAGCAGTACTTC. This codes for CASRPSGGYEQYF.

V is TRBV11-2 and J is TRBJ2-3; perhaps D is TRBD1 or TRBD2 (5 bases each). The germline V gene encodes CDR1 SGHAT and CDR2 FQNNGV. This CDR3 region has 16 residues. The V gene lost 3 bases and the J gene lost 4 bases, with 17 bases spanning the gap. The DNA of the CDR3 is TGTGCCAGCAGCTTGGGGTTGAGGGGATTTCCAGATACGCAGTATTTT. Encoded protein: CASSLGLRGFPDTQYF.

CDR3 bases: TGTGCCAGCAGTTTACCGGGGAAATACACTGAAGCTTTCTTT. Protein: CASSLPGKYTEAFF. The chain has TRBV27 and TRBJ1-1; D remains ambiguous. The ends were cut back, 2 bases at V and 3 bases at J, with 10 bases in the middle. The CDR3 runs 14 residues. Germline CDR1 MNHEY, CDR2 SMNVEV (reference sequence).

This clone was picked up one time. The chain couples TRBV2 to TRBJ2-5; 7 nucleotides agree with TRBD1. The CDR3 loop spans 14 amino acids. Germline V gene sequence: CDR1 SNHLY, CDR2 FYNNEI. The ends lost 5 bases at V and 1 base at J; junction bases unmatched: 4. CDR3 in DNA: TGTGCCAGCAGTCGGGACAGCGGCCAAGAGACCCAGTACTTC. Residues: CASSRDSGQETQYF.